The T cell receptor beta chain under discussion was sequenced for a study of cytomegalovirus exposure and HLA in healthy donors. Study context: A prior analysis found roughly 100 million unique TCR beta sequences from 150 million to 200 million T cells. Researchers found that more than 70% of over 350 genotyped donors fell within the Caucasian-associated ancestry cluster. Study-level results: TCR sequences were mostly rare, though some public TCRs occurred in many donors.

The CDR3 consists of 14 residues. The germline V and J ends were trimmed by 2 bases and 7 bases, with 15 bases remaining between them. Looked up from germline, CDR1 is SGHTA and CDR2 is FQGNSA. This PCR relied on a set of 60 Vbeta primers and 13 Jbeta primers. Here immunoSEQ multiplex PCR was the method, and the copy in TCRdb shows in-frame clones only, minus some. The data contain about 140,000 clones, around 85% of them seen just once; the ten biggest clones take up around 4.1%. Nominal health characterized the donors when sampled, though unrecorded immune exposures were likely. Regarding this clone: Its antigen is currently unknown.

The chain combines TRBV7-2 with TRBJ2-7, with D maybe TRBD1 (8 bases). The TCR sequence derives from a man aged 40-50 years in good health and CMV-seropositive. The source material was PBMCs. The CDR3 loop is CASSLTGGAGEQYF. The CDR3 nucleotides are TGTGCCAGCAGCTTAACAGGGGGAGCGGGGGAGCAGTACTTC.